The clone carrying this T cell receptor (beta chain) was picked up many times. What it recognizes is unknown. Trimming pared 5 bases from V and 5 bases from J, leaving 18 bases between. This CDR3 has 15 residues. Germline assignment: CDR1 MGHDK and CDR2 SYGVNS. TCRdb re-derived calls from the 5' RACE reads in MiXCR, one entry per CDR3 protein. The sample yields roughly 250,000 distinct CDR3 sequences, over 9.5% seen once. This record belongs to a study of CD8 T cells in ankylosing spondylitis. The study, taken as a whole, reports: Disease-linked clones bore a CD8+ phenotype and were relatively rare in peripheral blood. Matched ankylosing spondylitis synovial fluid reportedly contained a significantly enriched population of disease-linked clones. Apparently characteristic of ankylosing spondylitis blood was a TCR beta motif (roughly eight highly homologous variants).

J is TRBJ2-5 and V is TRBV25-1; possibly TRBD1 or TRBD2 for D (5 bases each). The sequenced sample was blood, either unsorted or a sorted T cell fraction (not recorded which). This TCR was sampled from a male donor with ankylosing spondylitis or in good health (not recorded which). The CDR3 DNA is TGTGCCAGCAGTACCCGGGGCCGGGGCAAGGAGACCCAGTACTTC. Translation: CASSTRGRGKETQYF.